This T cell receptor (beta chain) derives from a study of Graves' ophthalmopathy and Graves' hyperthyroidism. General study points: Most expanded clonotypes in thyroid above 0.001 frequency also showed up in blood.

CAS ≥3, NOSPECS ≥4, moderate-to-severe activity and duration under 3 months marked donors with ophthalmopathy. Patients were excluded if they had other autoimmune diseases or uncontrolled infections, and likewise if pregnancy or lactation applied. Deletions cut 7 bases from V and 4 bases from J, with 13 bases between. Per germline, CDR1 MDHEN and CDR2 SYDVKM. This CDR3 has 13 residues. In this sample, this clonotype turned up many times. What it binds is unknown. As the template, RNA transcripts were used to amplify TCR beta CDR3 regions. Following a first-round RT-PCR that used HTBI primers, a second-round multiplex PCR was carried out. TCRdb redid the calling of the multiplex PCR reads with MiXCR, one entry per CDR3 protein. The sample contains about 400,000 distinct CDR3 sequences, around 16% of which appear only once.

This clonotype originated in a woman between 18 and 29 years old with Graves' ophthalmopathy. Sample: peripheral blood. The V call is TRBV28, the J call TRBJ1-1; D possibly corresponds to TRBD1 (5 bases). CDR3 sequence (DNA): TGTGCCAGCACCACCAGGGTTGTCACTGAAGCTTTCTTT. Its protein product is CASTTRVVTEAFF.